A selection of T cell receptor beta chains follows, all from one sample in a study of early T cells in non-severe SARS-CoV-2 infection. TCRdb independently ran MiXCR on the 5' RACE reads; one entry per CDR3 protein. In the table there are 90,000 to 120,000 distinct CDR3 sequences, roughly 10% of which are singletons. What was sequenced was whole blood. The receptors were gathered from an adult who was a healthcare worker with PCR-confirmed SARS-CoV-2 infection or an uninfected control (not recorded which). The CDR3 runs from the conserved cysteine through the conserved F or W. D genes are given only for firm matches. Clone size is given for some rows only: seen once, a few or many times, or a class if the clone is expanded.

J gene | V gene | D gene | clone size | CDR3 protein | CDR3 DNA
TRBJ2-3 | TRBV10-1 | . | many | CASSELAASTDTQYF | TGCGCCAGCAGTGAACTAGCAGCTAGCACAGATACGCAGTATTTT
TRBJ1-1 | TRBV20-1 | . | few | CSAQGGSGNTEAFF | TGCAGTGCGCAAGGAGGATCAGGGAACACTGAAGCTTTCTTT
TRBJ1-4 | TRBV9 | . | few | CASSVDPGEDYGGEKLFF | TGTGCCAGCAGCGTAGACCCGGGGGAAGATTATGGAGGGGAAAAACTGTTTTTT
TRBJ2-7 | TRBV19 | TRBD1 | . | CASSKTSTGAGEQYF | TGTGCCAGTAGTAAGACCTCTACAGGGGCAGGCGAGCAGTACTTC
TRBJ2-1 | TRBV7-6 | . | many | CASSLQQQRSNEQFF | TGTGCCAGCAGCTTACAACAGCAGAGAAGCAATGAGCAGTTCTTC
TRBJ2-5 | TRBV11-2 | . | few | CASRKRETQYF | TGTGCCAGCAGGAAGAGAGAGACCCAGTACTTC
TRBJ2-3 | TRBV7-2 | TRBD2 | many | CASSLEVSGGRSTDTQYF | TGTGCCAGCAGCTTAGAGGTGTCGGGAGGTAGGAGCACAGATACGCAGTATTTT
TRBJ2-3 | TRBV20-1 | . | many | CSAMQAGTDTQYF | TGCAGTGCTATGCAAGCGGGCACAGATACGCAGTATTTT
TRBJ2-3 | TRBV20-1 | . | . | CSVRSTDTQYF | TGCAGTGTTCGGAGCACAGATACGCAGTATTTT
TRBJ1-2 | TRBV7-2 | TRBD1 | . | CASSSQGENYGYTF | TGTGCCAGCAGTTCACAGGGGGAAAACTATGGCTACACCTTC
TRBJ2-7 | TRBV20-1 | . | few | CSASLGTEQYF | TGCAGTGCTAGTTTGGGGACCGAGCAGTACTTC
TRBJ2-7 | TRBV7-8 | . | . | CASSINRNYEQYF | TGTGCCAGCAGCATCAACAGGAATTACGAGCAGTACTTC
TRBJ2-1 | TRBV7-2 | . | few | CASSLRTPNEQFF | TGTGCCAGCAGCTTGAGGACTCCCAATGAGCAGTTCTTC
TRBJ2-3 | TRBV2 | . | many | CASSRGDTQYF | TGTGCCAGCAGTCGGGGAGATACGCAGTATTTT
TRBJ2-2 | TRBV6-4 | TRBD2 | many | CASRPGGSTGELFF | TGTGCCAGCAGGCCCGGGGGGAGCACCGGGGAGCTGTTTTTT
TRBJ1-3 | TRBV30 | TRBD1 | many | CAWNRGASGNTIYF | TGTGCCTGGAACAGGGGTGCCTCTGGAAACACCATATATTTT
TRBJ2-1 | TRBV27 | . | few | CASISRVGEQFF | TGTGCCAGCATATCACGGGTCGGGGAGCAGTTCTTC
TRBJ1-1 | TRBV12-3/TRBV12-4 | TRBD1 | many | CASTLTGYTEAFF | TGTGCCAGCACCCTGACAGGGTACACTGAAGCTTTCTTT
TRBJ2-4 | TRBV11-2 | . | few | CASSFDYGDIQYF | TGTGCCAGCAGCTTCGACTACGGGGACATTCAGTACTTC
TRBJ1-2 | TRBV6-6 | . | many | CASSPGPGGHLYGYTF | TGTGCCAGCAGCCCCGGACCGGGGGGGCACCTCTATGGCTACACCTTC
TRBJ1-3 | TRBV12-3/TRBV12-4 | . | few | CASGHSGNTIYF | TGTGCCAGCGGGCACTCTGGAAACACCATATATTTT
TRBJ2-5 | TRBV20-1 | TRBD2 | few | CSARVLAGVGETQYF | TGCAGTGCTAGGGTACTAGCGGGAGTGGGGGAGACCCAGTACTTC
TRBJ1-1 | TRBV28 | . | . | CATERVEVGDTEAFF | TGTGCCACCGAAAGGGTGGAGGTAGGGGACACTGAAGCTTTCTTT
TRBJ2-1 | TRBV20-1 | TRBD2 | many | CSAKDLSGKTISYNEQFF | TGCAGTGCGAAGGATCTTAGCGGGAAAACGATCTCCTACAATGAGCAGTTCTTC
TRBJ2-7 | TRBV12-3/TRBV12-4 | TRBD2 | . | CASSSTSGSSYEQYF | TGTGCCAGCAGTTCGACTAGCGGGAGCTCCTACGAGCAGTACTTC
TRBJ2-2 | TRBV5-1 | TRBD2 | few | CASSLRSSGDTGELFF | TGCGCCAGCAGCTTGCGCTCTAGCGGGGACACCGGGGAGCTGTTTTTT
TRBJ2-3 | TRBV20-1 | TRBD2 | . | CSALATSGVTDTQYF | TGCAGTGCCCTGGCGACTAGCGGGGTCACAGATACGCAGTATTTT
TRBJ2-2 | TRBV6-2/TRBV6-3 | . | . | CASSPIPGELFF | TGTGCCAGCAGTCCGATCCCCGGGGAGCTGTTTTTT
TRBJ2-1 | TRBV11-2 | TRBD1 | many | CGRGTGGNEQFF | TGTGGCAGGGGGACAGGGGGCAATGAGCAGTTCTTC
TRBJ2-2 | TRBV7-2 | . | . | CASSRWSGELFF | TGTGCCAGCAGCCGCTGGTCCGGGGAGCTGTTTTTT
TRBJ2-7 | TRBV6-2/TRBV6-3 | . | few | CASSWSGSSYEQYF | TGTGCCAGCAGTTGGAGCGGAAGCTCCTACGAGCAGTACTTC
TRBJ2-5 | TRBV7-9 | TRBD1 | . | CASSRTGTAQETQYF | TGTGCCAGCAGCAGGACCGGGACAGCCCAAGAGACCCAGTACTTC
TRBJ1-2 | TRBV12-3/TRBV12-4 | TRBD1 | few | CASSFSVVRQGARANYGYTF | TGTGCCAGCAGTTTTTCGGTCGTGCGACAGGGGGCTCGAGCTAACTATGGCTACACCTTC
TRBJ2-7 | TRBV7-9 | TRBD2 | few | CASSPGGLAGSYEQYF | TGTGCCAGCAGCCCAGGGGGACTAGCGGGATCCTACGAGCAGTACTTC
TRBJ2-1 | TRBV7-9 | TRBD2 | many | CASSLGELAGGSNEQFF | TGTGCCAGCAGCTTAGGCGAACTAGCGGGAGGATCTAATGAGCAGTTCTTC
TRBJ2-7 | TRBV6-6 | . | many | CASSRLTHRQEQYF | TGTGCCAGCAGCCGTCTAACCCACAGGCAGGAGCAGTACTTC
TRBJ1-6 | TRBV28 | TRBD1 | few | CASSSPGTGNGPLHF | TGTGCCAGCAGTTCTCCCGGGACAGGGAACGGACCCCTCCACTTT
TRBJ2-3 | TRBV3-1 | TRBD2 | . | CASSPEGGAGGEKWDTQYF | TGTGCCAGCAGCCCCGAGGGGGGAGCGGGAGGTGAGAAGTGGGATACGCAGTATTTT
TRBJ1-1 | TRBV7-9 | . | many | CASSLRRQEAFF | TGTGCCAGCAGCTTAAGGAGACAAGAAGCTTTCTTT
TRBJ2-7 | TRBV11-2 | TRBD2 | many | CASSPLGGGYEQYF | TGTGCCAGCAGCCCTCTGGGCGGGGGATACGAGCAGTACTTC
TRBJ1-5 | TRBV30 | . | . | CAWTSAGRGQPQHF | TGTGCCTGGACCTCTGCAGGGCGGGGTCAGCCCCAGCATTTT
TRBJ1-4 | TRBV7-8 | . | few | CASSFRRATNEKLFF | TGTGCCAGCAGCTTCAGACGGGCAACTAATGAAAAACTGTTTTTT
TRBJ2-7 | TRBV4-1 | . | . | CASSQAVQGYEQYF | TGCGCCAGCAGCCAAGCGGTTCAGGGCTACGAGCAGTACTTC
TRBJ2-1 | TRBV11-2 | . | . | CASSLNWDHNNEQFF | TGTGCCAGCAGCTTGAATTGGGACCATAACAATGAGCAGTTCTTC
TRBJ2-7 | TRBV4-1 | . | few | CASSQERLSVYEQYF | TGCGCCAGCAGCCAAGAGCGGTTGTCGGTCTACGAGCAGTACTTC
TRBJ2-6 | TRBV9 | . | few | CASSVDNSGANVLTF | TGTGCCAGCAGCGTAGACAACTCTGGGGCCAACGTCCTGACTTTC
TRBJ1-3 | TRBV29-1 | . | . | CSVEDGVGKSGNTIYF | TGCAGCGTTGAAGACGGGGTCGGGAAATCTGGAAACACCATATATTTT
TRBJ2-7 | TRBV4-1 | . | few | CASSQAGRFYEQYF | TGCGCCAGCAGCCAAGCGGGACGGTTCTACGAGCAGTACTTC
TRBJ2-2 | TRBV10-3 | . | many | CAISDPGLTTGELFF | TGTGCCATCAGTGATCCGGGACTGACCACCGGGGAGCTGTTTTTT
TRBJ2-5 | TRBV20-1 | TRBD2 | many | CSALAGAQETQYF | TGCAGTGCTTTAGCGGGGGCACAAGAGACCCAGTACTTC
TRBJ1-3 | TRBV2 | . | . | CASSDLSGNTLYF | TGTGCCAGCAGCGATCTCTCTGGAAACACCTTATATTTT
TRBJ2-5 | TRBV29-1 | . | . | CSGDYQETQYF | TGCAGCGGGGATTACCAAGAGACCCAGTACTTC
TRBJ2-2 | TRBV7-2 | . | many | CASSQFARELFF | TGTGCCAGCAGCCAGTTTGCTCGGGAGCTGTTTTTT
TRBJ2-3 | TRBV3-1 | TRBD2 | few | CASSQDSSGSLSDTQYF | TGTGCCAGCAGCCAAGATTCGAGCGGGAGTTTATCGGATACGCAGTATTTT
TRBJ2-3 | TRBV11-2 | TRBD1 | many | CASSRRQGQNTQYF | TGTGCCAGCAGTCGCCGACAGGGTCAAAATACGCAGTATTTT
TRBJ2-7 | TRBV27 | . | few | CANSRENRYEQYF | TGTGCCAACAGTCGGGAGAACCGCTACGAGCAGTACTTC
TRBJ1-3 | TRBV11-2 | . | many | CASSLERPDISGNTIYF | TGTGCCAGCAGCTTAGAAAGGCCCGACATCTCTGGAAACACCATATATTTT
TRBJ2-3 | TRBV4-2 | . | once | CASSPPGPADTQYF | TGTGCCAGCAGCCCGCCAGGTCCCGCAGATACGCAGTATTTT
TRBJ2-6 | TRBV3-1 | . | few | CASSQDGSSGANVLTF | TGTGCCAGCAGCCAAGACGGGAGCTCTGGGGCCAACGTCCTGACTTTC